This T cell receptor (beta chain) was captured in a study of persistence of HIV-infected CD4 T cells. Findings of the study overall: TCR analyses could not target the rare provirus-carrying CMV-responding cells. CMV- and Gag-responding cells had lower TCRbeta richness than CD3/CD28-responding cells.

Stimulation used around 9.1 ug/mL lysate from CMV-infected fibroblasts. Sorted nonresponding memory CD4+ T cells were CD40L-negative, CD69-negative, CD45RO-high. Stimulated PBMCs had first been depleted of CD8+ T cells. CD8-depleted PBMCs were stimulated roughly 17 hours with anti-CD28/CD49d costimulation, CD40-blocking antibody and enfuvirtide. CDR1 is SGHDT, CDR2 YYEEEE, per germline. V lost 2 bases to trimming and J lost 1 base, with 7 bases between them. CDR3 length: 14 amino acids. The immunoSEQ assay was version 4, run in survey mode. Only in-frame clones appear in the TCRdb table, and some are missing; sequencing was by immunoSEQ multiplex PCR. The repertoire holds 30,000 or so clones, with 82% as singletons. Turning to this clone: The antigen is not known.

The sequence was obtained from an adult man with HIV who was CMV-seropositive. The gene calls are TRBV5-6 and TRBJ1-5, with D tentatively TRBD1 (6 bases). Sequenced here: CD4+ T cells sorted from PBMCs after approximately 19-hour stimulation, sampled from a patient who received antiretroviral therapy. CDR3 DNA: TGTGCCAGCAGCTTCGGACAGAGCAATCAGCCCCAGCATTTT. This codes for CASSFGQSNQPQHF.